This TCR beta chain was retrieved from a study of blood T cell repertoires in COVID-19. Study in general: T cells, B-cell-depleted T cells, or PBMCs supplied cDNA or gDNA.

As handled by the study authors: Amplification from reference gene primers served as the basis for estimated nucleated cell counts. The data were produced by immunoSEQ multiplex PCR, yet TCRdb's version contains in-frame clones alone and is incomplete. The V and J calls and clone size were taken over from that table, and D and trimming were inferred from the DNA. The table lists about 150,000 clones, 75% to 90% of them singletons. Trimming at V came to 4 bases and at J to 3 bases, leaving 6 bases not matched to a gene. This CDR3 region has 15 residues. Germline CDR1 SGHRS, CDR2 YFSETQ. This clone has more than one count but fewer than ten.

The clonotype was recovered from a woman aged 55-69 years with active COVID-19. This chain connects TRBV5-1 to TRBJ1-4, with 7 bases matching TRBD1. The sequenced material came from peripheral blood. CDR3 bases: TGCGCCAGCAGCCGGGGGACAGTTTCTAATGAAAAACTGTTTTTT. Protein product: CASSRGTVSNEKLFF.